The 10 T cell receptor beta chains below were found in one sample sequenced in a study of PD-1 blockade in classical Hodgkin lymphoma. All trial patients relapsed after autologous stem cell transplantation. TCRdb's copy holds only in-frame clones and misses some; the assay was immunoSEQ multiplex PCR. The sample has approximately 37,000 clones; roughly 78% are singletons. This material consisted of peripheral blood mononuclear cells (PBMCs), taken at baseline. These receptors were taken from a human donor with classical Hodgkin lymphoma.

The rearrangement links TRBV6-5 to TRBJ2-4, with 9 bases fitting TRBD1. Germline CDR1 reads MNHEY; CDR2 reads SVGAGI. V dropped 5 bases and J dropped 16; count of bases not matched to a gene: 12. The CDR3 spans 13 residues. The CDR3 bases are TGTGCCAGCAGTGCGGACAGGGGCGGTAGAGGATACTTC. This encodes CASSADRGGRGYF.

The chain combines TRBV5-1 with TRBJ2-7, with D perhaps matching TRBD1 (5 bases). This CDR3 has 14 amino acids. Germline loops: CDR1 SGHRS, CDR2 YFSETQ. V lost 7 bases, J lost 5 bases, and 19 bases lay in between. The CDR3, as DNA: TGCGCCAGCTACCGGACATCGCCTTACGACGAGCAGTACTTC. It encodes CASYRTSPYDEQYF.

V and J are TRBV11-2 and TRBJ2-7, with D hard to call. CDR1 and CDR2 from the germline V gene are SGHAT and FQNNGV. Trimming cost V 5 bases and J 5 bases, with 10 bases left between them. This CDR3 has 12 residues. Here the CDR3 reads CASSPGVNEQYF. The CDR3 DNA sequence: TGTGCCAGCAGCCCTGGGGTAAACGAGCAGTACTTC.

The CDR3 region is CASSQDGGRGYEQYF. CDR3 DNA: TGCGCCAGCAGCCAAGATGGGGGGAGGGGTTACGAGCAGTACTTC. The chain links TRBV4-1 to TRBJ2-7; the match to TRBD2 covers 7 bases. From germline, CDR1 is MGHRA and CDR2 YSYEKL. After removal of 0 bases from V and 4 bases from J, the junction contained 6 bases not matched to a gene. This CDR3 spans 15 amino acids.

The chain couples TRBV5-6 to TRBJ2-5; D is possibly TRBD2 (5 bases). V lost 0 bases, J lost 9 bases, and 12 bases lay in between. Germline-derived CDR1 and CDR2 are SGHDT and YYEEEE. The CDR3 runs 13 residues. CDR3 sequence: CASSLVQSRAQYF. CDR3 nucleotide sequence: TGTGCCAGCAGCTTGGTACAGTCGCGGGCCCAGTACTTC.

The CDR3 nucleotides read TGTGCCAGCAGCCCGACACCAGGGTTCATGAACACTGAAGCTTTCTTT. Translated, it gives CASSPTPGFMNTEAFF. The V call is TRBV7-2, the J call TRBJ1-1; D is possibly TRBD1 (5 bases). Trimming pared 5 bases from V and 0 bases from J, leaving 16 bases between. CDR3 length: 16 residues. Germline CDR1 is SGHTA and CDR2 is FQGNSA.

The chain has TRBV7-2 and TRBJ2-7; unclear D gene. Trimming removed 10 bases from V and 3 bases from J, with 7 bases in between. In germline, CDR1 is SGHTA, CDR2 FQGNSA. The CDR3 has 10 amino acids. The CDR3 sequence is CATSLYEQYF. DNA of the CDR3: TGTGCCACCTCCCTCTACGAGCAGTACTTC.

This clone was found once. V gene TRBV4-3 combines with J gene TRBJ1-3, with a possible D match to TRBD1 (5 bases). V lost 4 bases, J lost 0 bases, and 10 bases lay in between. Germline V gene sequence: CDR1 LGHNA, CDR2 YSLEER. The CDR3 spans 15 residues. The CDR3 loop reads CASSRDSTSGNTIYF. The CDR3 coding sequence is TGCGCCAGCAGCCGAGACAGTACCTCTGGAAACACCATATATTTT.

The chain is built from TRBV10-3 and TRBJ1-1; D is undetermined. Germline V gene sequence: CDR1 ENHRY, CDR2 SYGVKD. V dropped 2 bases and J dropped 1 base, with 5 bases sitting between them. This CDR3 comprises 13 residues. The CDR3 spells CAISEPKNTEAFF. CDR3 nucleotide sequence: TGTGCCATCAGTGAGCCCAAGAACACTGAAGCTTTCTTT.

The chain couples TRBV21-1 to TRBJ2-7. TRBV21-1 is described as a pseudogene. This CDR3 has 16 residues. Written as DNA, the CDR3 is TGTGCCAGCAGCAACATCCAGGGAGATCTCTCCTACGAGCAGTACTTC. It yields the protein CASSNIQGDLSYEQYF.